This TCR beta chain was recorded in a study of blood T cell repertoires in COVID-19 (dated by TCRdb to about 2020). Regarding the research as a whole: Collaborator samples came from the United States, Italy and Spain and covered acute and convalescent phases of COVID-19. Where available, HLA class I and class II types were taken from metadata supplied by the sample provider and were not determined by assay-based typing. The sample metadata nearly always contained a de-identified subject ID, COVID-19 status, age in years and sex. The samples were drawn from two sources: the first 160 participants of the ongoing ImmuneRACE study, and 1,000 to 1,500 subjects contributed by 6 global collaborators. The prospective study material was composed of cDNA or gDNA derived from T cells, B-cell-depleted T cells, or PBMCs. A freely available public database, intended as a resource for researchers studying the immune response to SARS-CoV-2, is where the repertoires were released. Deeply sampled blood TCRbeta repertoires from subjects exposed to, actively infected with, or recovered from COVID-19 were included in the dataset.

Looking up the germline V gene yields CDR1 MDHEN and CDR2 SYDVKM. V loses 2 bases of germline sequence and J loses 5 bases, and the interval between the two ends is 19 bases. Including the terminal cysteine and phenylalanine, the CDR3 comprises 17 residues. This entry keeps only the CDR3 DNA: 51 bases, framed from base 1. At one collaborating source in Seattle, patients were enrolled during active infection and were followed longitudinally through the course of disease. The collaborating institutions used their own protocols to collect whole blood in K2EDTA tubes. Collaborator samples were shipped for TCRbeta analysis as frozen whole blood, isolated PBMCs, or DNA extracted from either sample type. TCRbeta CDR3 regions were amplified from genomic DNA using the immunoSEQ Assay, a bias-controlled multiplex PCR. In the paper's pipeline: The number of nucleated cells in each sample was estimated from the amplification of reference gene primers within the assay. To quantify the absolute abundance of each unique TCRbeta CDR3 rearrangement, sequence reads were collapsed and filtered. For each sample, productive Simpson clonality was calculated as the square root of Simpson's diversity index across productive rearrangements. TCRdb retrieved this table from immuneACCESS and kept in-frame rearrangements only. Not all clones are present; in checked studies, unresolved V genes account for under half, and no reason is known for the remainder. D and trimming come from the DNA, and the V and J calls and clone size come from that table. Present in this sample are tens of thousands of clones, around 87% of which were seen just once. In total, the top ten clones hold about 17% of the sample.

The table lists this clone with a count of one. Its antigen is not yet known. No base-level quality is on record; no much larger clone is a single base apart. Summary of the overall study and its limitations: How much clinical and demographic metadata was included differed by source and by participant, and the metadata was provided uncurated.

Recombination joined TRBV28 with TRBJ1-5; the D gene is perhaps TRBD1, on 5 matching bases. Material for sequencing was peripheral blood. The sequence was obtained from a man aged 35-49 years with COVID-19, enrolled during active disease. The nucleotide sequence is TGTGCCAGCAGTTTACGTAAGACCGGGACGGGGGATCAGCCCCAGCATTTT. Translated, it reads CASSLRKTGTGDQPQHF.